This T cell receptor beta chain is drawn from a study of patients and donors after allogeneic stem cell transplantation. Germline-derived CDR1 and CDR2 are MNHEY and SVGAGI. The ends were cut back, 0 bases at V and 0 bases at J, with 11 bases in the middle. The length of the CDR3 is 16 residues. TCRdb fed the RT-PCR reads into MiXCR, producing one record per CDR3 protein. The sample lists 390,000 or so distinct CDR3 sequences, roughly 17% occurring once. The sequenced material came from blood, either unsorted or a sorted T cell fraction (not recorded which). This clonotype was sampled from a human donor who was either an allogeneic HSCT recipient or a stem cell or donor lymphocyte infusion donor (not recorded which). It is not recorded whose cells these are; they may come from a transplant donor. The rearrangement joins TRBV6-5 to TRBJ1-1; TRBD1 might be the D (5 bases). The CDR3 DNA follows: TGTGCCAGCAGTTACTCGATGGGGGGTTTGAACACTGAAGCTTTCTTT. The encoded protein is CASSYSMGGLNTEAFF.